The table lists the clone carrying this TCR beta chain with a few counts. Its antigen is not known. Trimming removed 10 bases at V and 6 bases at J, with 18 bases between. This CDR3 spans 14 amino acids. In germline, CDR1 is SGHAT, CDR2 FQNNGV. The sample originates from a study of CD8 T cells in ankylosing spondylitis. Points from the study as a whole: A CD8+ phenotype characterized the disease-linked clones, which were relatively rare in peripheral blood.

5'-RACE, quantitative and with molecular barcodes, yielded the TCR beta libraries. Each CDR3 protein gets one entry after TCRdb re-called the 5' RACE reads with MiXCR. The table shows under 250,000 distinct CDR3 sequences, with approximately 12% occurring only once. The chain has TRBV11-2 and TRBJ2-2; D remains ambiguous. The specimen was blood, either unsorted or a sorted T cell fraction (not recorded which). This TCR derives from a male donor with ankylosing spondylitis or in good health (not recorded which). The CDR3 region has the DNA TGTGCCACCCTGTCCCGGGTAGGAGCCGGGGAGCTGTTTTTT. It encodes CATLSRVGAGELFF.